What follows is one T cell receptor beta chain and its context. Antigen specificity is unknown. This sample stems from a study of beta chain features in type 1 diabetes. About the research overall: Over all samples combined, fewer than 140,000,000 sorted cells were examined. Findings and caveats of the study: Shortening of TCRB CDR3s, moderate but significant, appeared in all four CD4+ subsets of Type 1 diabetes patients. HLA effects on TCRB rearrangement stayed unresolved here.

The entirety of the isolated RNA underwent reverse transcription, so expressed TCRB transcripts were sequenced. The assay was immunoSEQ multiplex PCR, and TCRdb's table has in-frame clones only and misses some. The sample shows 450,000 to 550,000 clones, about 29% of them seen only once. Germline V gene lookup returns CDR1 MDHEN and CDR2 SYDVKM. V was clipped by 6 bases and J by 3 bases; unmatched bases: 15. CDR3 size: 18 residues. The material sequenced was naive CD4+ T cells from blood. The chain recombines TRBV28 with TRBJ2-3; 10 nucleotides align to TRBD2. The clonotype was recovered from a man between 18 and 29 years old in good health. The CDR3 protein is CASSSLGRASGRTDTQYF. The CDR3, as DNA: TGTGCCAGCAGCTCCCTGGGGCGGGCTAGCGGGAGAACAGATACGCAGTATTTT.